This entry lists 7 T cell receptor beta chains sequenced from one sample in a study of shared clonotypes between healthy human individuals. Assay: immunoSEQ multiplex PCR; the TCRdb copy retains only in-frame clones and omits some. The sample holds more than 900,000 clones; 75% to 85% are singletons and the top ten take 0.6% to 0.7%. Sequenced sample: memory CD4+ T cells from PBMCs. Stated subset: CD45RA-negative fraction. The receptors derive from a man aged 18 to 30 in good health. Some clones in this sample may be carry-over from other donors' samples.

This clone appeared a few times. This chain uses TRBV28 with TRBJ2-1; 10 positions match TRBD2. CDR1 and CDR2 (germline): MDHEN, SYDVKM. This CDR3 spans 14 amino acids. The ends lost 7 bases at V and 5 bases at J; junction bases unmatched: 5. CDR3 protein: CASNRLAGHNEQFF. The CDR3 DNA sequence: TGTGCCAGCAATAGACTAGCGGGCCACAATGAGCAGTTCTTC.

CDR3 amino acids: CASVLAGADTQYF. The CDR3 region has the DNA TGTGCCAGCGTCCTAGCGGGTGCAGATACGCAGTATTTT. The gene calls are TRBV7-8 and TRBJ2-3; TRBD2 aligns across 8 bases. The germline V gene has CDR1 SGHVS and CDR2 FQNEAQ. This CDR3 spans 13 amino acids. V trimming: 8 bases; J trimming: 4 bases; junction bases outside the gene matches: 5.

This clone was seen a handful of times. This chain connects TRBV5-1 to TRBJ1-4, with D possibly being TRBD1 (6 bases). Germline CDR1 is SGHRS and CDR2 is YFSETQ. Trimming took off 4 bases at V and 4 bases at J, with 11 bases between the two ends. This CDR3 is 14 amino acids long. The CDR3 loop reads CASSLDSLNEKLFF. DNA for the CDR3: TGCGCCAGCAGCCTGGACAGCCTTAATGAAAAACTGTTTTTT.

V gene TRBV5-1 combines with J gene TRBJ1-2; D unresolved. V lost 3 bases and J 0 bases, leaving 6 bases between the germline ends. Germline-derived CDR1 and CDR2 are SGHRS and YFSETQ. This CDR3 spans 13 amino acids. The CDR3 bases are TGCGCCAGCAGCTCTCGAGCTAACTATGGCTACACCTTC. Encoded protein: CASSSRANYGYTF.

V is TRBV27 and J is TRBJ1-3; D not certain. Trimming pared 3 bases from V and 0 bases from J, leaving 15 bases between. The CDR3 spans 17 residues. Germline-derived CDR1 and CDR2 are MNHEY and SMNVEV (reference sequence). Here the CDR3 DNA reads TGTGCCAGCAGTTTCGTTCGGACGGTAGACTCTGGAAACACCATATATTTT. It translates to CASSFVRTVDSGNTIYF.

This clone was seen once. The chain has TRBV30 and TRBJ1-2; possible D gene TRBD1, 6 bases. Germline V gene lookup returns CDR1 GTSNPN and CDR2 SVGIG (reference sequence). The CDR3 is made up of 12 amino acids. V was pared by 1 base and J by 8 bases, with 11 bases between. CDR3 residues: CAWSATGSGYTF. The CDR3, as DNA: TGTGCCTGGAGTGCTACAGGGAGCGGCTACACCTTC.

This clone has only a few counts. J is TRBJ1-2 and V is TRBV9; D remains ambiguous. CDR3 length: 15 residues. V lost 0 bases and J lost 4, with 13 bases in between. Germline V gene lookup returns CDR1 SGDLS and CDR2 YYNGEE. The CDR3 sequence: CASSVDPVTIYGYTF. The CDR3 coding sequence is TGTGCCAGCAGCGTAGATCCGGTTACCATCTATGGCTACACCTTC. Supplemented by reference TRBV9 and TRBJ1-2, the full variable domain reads DSGVTQTPKHLITATGQRVTLRCSPRSGDLSVYWYQQSLDQGLQFLIQYYNGEERAKGNILERFSAQQFPDLHSELNLSSLELGDSALYFCASSVDPVTIYGYTFGSGTRLTVV.